These 5 T cell receptor beta chains were sequenced from one sample in a study of technical replicates of blood from several donors. Assay: immunoSEQ multiplex PCR; the TCRdb copy retains only in-frame clones and omits some. The data show 65,000 to 80,000 clones, with about 97% seen just once and approximately 0.3% held by the top ten. The sample was T cells isolated from PBMCs. The receptors come from a human donor in good health.

The sample holds one count of this clone. J is TRBJ2-1 and V is TRBV28, with a tentative D call TRBD2 (6 bases). V lost 9 bases and J lost 4, with 22 bases in between. Germline values: CDR1 MDHEN, CDR2 SYDVKM. CDR3 length: 16 amino acids. The CDR3 DNA sequence: TGTGCCAGTTTCCCGGGCCTCCTCGGGGGATACAATGAGCAGTTCTTC. Residues: CASFPGLLGGYNEQFF.

V usage is TRBV5-6 and J usage is TRBJ1-5; D ambiguous. V dropped 1 base and J dropped 9 bases, with 14 bases sitting between them. Germline CDR1 and CDR2: SGHDT and YYEEEE. The CDR3 is 14 residues long. The CDR3 region is CASSLSSGYGPQHF. CDR3 sequence (DNA): TGTGCCAGCAGCTTGTCCAGCGGTTACGGGCCCCAGCATTTT.

J is TRBJ2-1 and V is TRBV9, with 7 bases lining up with TRBD1. The length of the CDR3 is 14 residues. Germline V gene sequence: CDR1 SGDLS, CDR2 YYNGEE. V trimming: 2 bases; J trimming: 5 bases; junction bases outside the gene matches: 4. The CDR3 sequence is CASSVRDSNNEQFF. The CDR3 DNA sequence: TGTGCCAGCAGCGTTCGGGACAGCAACAATGAGCAGTTCTTC.

This clone was counted a single time. The genes are TRBV19 and TRBJ2-1, with 7 nucleotides matching TRBD2. The CDR3 is made up of 13 amino acids. Trimming took 6 bases from V and 7 from J; bases not matched to a gene: 6. Germline CDR1 reads LNHDA; CDR2 reads SQIVND (reference sequence). CDR3 sequence reads: CASRPLAVNEQFF. The DNA for the CDR3 is TGTGCCAGTAGGCCGCTAGCGGTGAATGAGCAGTTCTTC.

In its sample, this clone was seen once. The V gene is TRBV29-1, the J gene TRBJ2-5, with 8 bases that match TRBD2. Trimming removed 7 bases from V and 5 bases from J; junction bases left unmatched: 6. CDR3 length: 12 amino acids. Germline V CDR1 and CDR2: SQVTM, ANQGSEA. DNA for the CDR3: TGCAGCGGCGGACTAGCCGTCGAGACCCAGTACTTC. Protein product: CSGGLAVETQYF.